The 5 T cell receptor beta chains below were found in one sample sequenced in a study of CD8 T cells in ankylosing spondylitis (TCRdb year 2017). The library was made by 5' RACE. The run used an Illumina HiSeq 2500. Clones were called with MiXCR by TCRdb after fastp trimmed the public reads at Q25, and only in-frame beta chains were retained. Entries are consolidated by CDR3 protein sequence, retaining the most common genes and DNA. Within this sample are some 250,000 distinct CDR3 sequences, with 8% to 9.5% of them counted one time only. Clones ranked in the top ten supply around 6.8% of the sample. The specimen was blood, either unsorted or a sorted T cell fraction (not recorded which). The receptors derive from a male donor with ankylosing spondylitis or in good health (not recorded which).

The chain links TRBV12-3 or TRBV12-4 to TRBJ1-2, with TRBD1 identical over 9 bases. The trim removed 4 bases at V and 6 bases at J, leaving 6 bases unmatched. The length of the CDR3 is 14 residues. As DNA, the CDR3 is TGTGCCAGCAGTTCACAGGGGGCGCAAGATGGCTACACCTTC. This codes for CASSSQGAQDGYTF.

V is TRBV30 and J is TRBJ1-6; 8 nucleotides match TRBD1. The CDR3 is made up of 13 amino acids. CDR1 and CDR2 (germline): GTSNPN, SVGIG (reference sequence). Trimming at V came to 3 bases and at J to 9 bases, leaving 4 bases not matched to a gene. The CDR3 here is CAWRGQGSSPLHF. The CDR3 DNA sequence: TGTGCCTGGAGAGGACAGGGAAGTTCACCCCTCCACTTT.

This clonotype appeared a few times. The CDR3 DNA follows: TGTGCCAGCAAAATCGGGACAGGGCCCTACAATGAGCAGTTCTTC. Its protein product is CASKIGTGPYNEQFF. V is TRBV12-3 or TRBV12-4 and J is TRBJ2-1, with 9 positions matching TRBD1. V shed 7 bases, J shed 2 bases, and the junction held 6 bases outside the gene matches. The CDR3 has 15 amino acids.

In the case of this clonotype: A read error may be the cause here, since a much bigger clone is one base away. The genes are TRBV7-9 and TRBJ2-2; D might be TRBD1 (6 bases). Per the germline V gene, CDR1 is SEHNR and CDR2 is FQNEAQ (reference sequence). The CDR3 has 16 amino acids. The CDR3 loop reads CASGSFQGPSTAELFF. CDR3 sequence (DNA): TGTGCCAGCGGCTCCTTTCAGGGGCCAAGCACCGCGGAGCTGTTTTTT.

This clonotype has at least ten counts. The V call is TRBV6-1, the J call TRBJ2-4; D gene ambiguous. The V end was cut by 0 bases, the J end by 4 bases, with 13 bases between. This CDR3 has 16 residues. CDR1 MNHNS and CDR2 SASEGT come from the germline V gene. The CDR3 sequence is CASSEALFPEKNIQYF. The DNA for the CDR3 is TGTGCCAGCAGTGAAGCGCTTTTTCCAGAGAAAAACATTCAGTACTTC.